A selection of T cell receptor beta chains follows, all from one sample in a study of cytomegalovirus exposure and HLA in healthy donors. Using immunoSEQ multiplex PCR, the repertoire was profiled, and TCRdb retains in-frame clones only, with some absent. This sample contains around 130,000 clones. The sample was PBMCs. The receptors come from a woman aged 40 to 50 in good health and CMV-seronegative. CDR3s include the opening cysteine and the closing phenylalanine or tryptophan. D genes are given only for firm matches.

j_call | d_call | v_call | cdr3_nt | cdr3_aa
TRBJ1-2 | . | TRBV5-4 | TGTGCCAGCAGCTTGACAGGGTTCTCGGTTGGCTACACCTTC | CASSLTGFSVGYTF
TRBJ2-7 | TRBD1 | TRBV7-9 | TGTGCCAGCAGCTTACTCGGTTATACAGGGGCGAAGGAGCAGTACTTC | CASSLLGYTGAKEQYF
TRBJ2-7 | TRBD1 | TRBV28 | TGTGCCAGCAGTTTATATGGGACAGGGGGGATCGAGCAGTACTTC | CASSLYGTGGIEQYF
TRBJ1-1 | TRBD1 | TRBV18 | TGTGCCAGCTCATTAGACAGGGGCACTGAAGCTTTCTTT | CASSLDRGTEAFF
TRBJ1-5 | . | TRBV6-5 | TGTGCCAGCAGTGCCCCCGGGTCGGTAGGCCAGCCCCAGCATTTT | CASSAPGSVGQPQHF
TRBJ1-1 | . | TRBV5-1 | TGCGCCAGCAGCCCGGGACAAGAGTACACTGAAGCTTTCTTT | CASSPGQEYTEAFF
TRBJ2-5 | . | TRBV5-1 | TGCGCCAGCAGTCCTGACACCGACCAAGAGACCCAGTACTTC | CASSPDTDQETQYF
TRBJ1-2 | . | TRBV19 | TGTGCCAGTATCTTTGACGCCACGGGGTATGGCTACACCTTC | CASIFDATGYGYTF
TRBJ1-4 | . | TRBV19 | TGTGCCAGTAAACCCTCTACAGGGAATGAAAAACTGTTTTTT | CASKPSTGNEKLFF
TRBJ1-5 | . | TRBV6-5 | TGTGCCAGCAGCCGACACAGAAATCAGCCCCAGCATTTT | CASSRHRNQPQHF
TRBJ1-1 | . | TRBV27 | TGTGCCAGCAGTGACCTTGGAGGCCTTGAAGCTTTCTTT | CASSDLGGLEAFF
TRBJ2-1 | . | TRBV2 | TGTGCCAGCAGTGACAGGGTCGGAGTCGATGAGCAGTTCTTC | CASSDRVGVDEQFF
TRBJ2-1 | TRBD2 | TRBV11-3 | TGTGCCAGCAGCTTAGGCGGCGGGGGGAACAATGAGCAGTTCTTC | CASSLGGGGNNEQFF
TRBJ1-2 | . | TRBV5-1 | TGCGCCAGCAGCTTCGGGGTTCGTAAGGGTGGCTACACCTTC | CASSFGVRKGGYTF
TRBJ2-1 | TRBD2 | TRBV9 | TGTGCCAGCAGCACCCGGACTAGCGGGGGTTACAATGAGCAGTTCTTC | CASSTRTSGGYNEQFF
TRBJ1-4 | . | TRBV4-1 | TGCGCCAGCAGCCAAGAGGGGCTGGGAAAACTGTTTTTT | CASSQEGLGKLFF
TRBJ2-5 | TRBD1 | TRBV19 | TGTGCCAGTAAGAGACAGGGCCAAGAGACCCAGTACTTC | CASKRQGQETQYF
TRBJ2-5 | . | TRBV18 | TGTGCCAGCTCACCACCATCAGGTTCTGGAGAGACCCAGTACTTC | CASSPPSGSGETQYF
TRBJ1-2 | . | TRBV7-2 | TGTGCCAGCAGAAATACCCCACGCCTGCAGGTTTATGGCTACACCTTC | CASRNTPRLQVYGYTF
TRBJ1-1 | . | TRBV6-5 | TGTGCCAGCAGTTACTCGATTCTCGGGAACACTGAAGCTTTCTTT | CASSYSILGNTEAFF
TRBJ1-1 | TRBD1 | TRBV5-1 | TGCGCCAGCAGAACCGAAGGGGGCGGGATGAACACTGAAGCTTTCTTT | CASRTEGGGMNTEAFF
TRBJ1-2 | . | TRBV28 | TGTGCCAGCAGTTCCCCCTCTGACAGGCGGCGCTATGGCTACACCTTC | CASSSPSDRRRYGYTF
TRBJ1-3 | TRBD1 | TRBV4-3 | TGCGCCAGCAGCCAATCGACAGGGGCTTTCTCTGGAAACACCATATATTTT | CASSQSTGAFSGNTIYF
TRBJ2-5 | TRBD2 | TRBV29-1 | TGCAGCGTTGGGGGGGAAACTAGCGGGGGGGCAAGTTTAGAGACCCAGTACTTC | CSVGGETSGGASLETQYF
TRBJ1-6 | . | TRBV9 | TGTGCCAGCAGCTCCACCGGCGGGGGGGCCTGGTTGGGTTCACCCCTCCACTTT | CASSSTGGGAWLGSPLHF
TRBJ2-5 | TRBD2 | TRBV19 | TGTGCCAGTAAGGGTGATCAAAGCGGGGGGGATGAGACCCAGTACTTC | CASKGDQSGGDETQYF
TRBJ1-2 | TRBD1 | TRBV6-5 | TGTGCCAGCACCCGACAGGGAACCGACTATGGCTACACCTTC | CASTRQGTDYGYTF
TRBJ1-6 | . | TRBV6-5 | TGTGCCAGCAGCCCACAGTTTCCCAAATCACCCCTCCACTTT | CASSPQFPKSPLHF
TRBJ2-5 | . | TRBV29-1 | TGCAGCGTTGCCCTCCAAGAGACCCAGTACTTC | CSVALQETQYF
TRBJ2-5 | TRBD2 | TRBV10-3 | TGTGCCATCAGTGTTAGCGGGGGAGAGACCCAGTACTTC | CAISVSGGETQYF
TRBJ1-1 | . | TRBV9 | TGTGCCAGCAGCCAGGAGGTGGTCACTGAAGCTTTCTTT | CASSQEVVTEAFF
TRBJ1-5 | . | TRBV25-1 | TGTGCCATCCTCTGTGGGGGGAAGTTTTTCTATCAGCCCCAGCATTTT | CAILCGGKFFYQPQHF
TRBJ2-5 | TRBD2 | TRBV4-2 | TGTGCCAGCAGCCAAGAGGTAGCGGGGGGGCCCTTGGTAGAGACCCAGTACTTC | CASSQEVAGGPLVETQYF
TRBJ2-1 | TRBD1 | TRBV5-1 | TGCGCCAGCAGCTTGTGGCAGGGGGACAATGAGCAGTTCTTC | CASSLWQGDNEQFF
TRBJ1-2 | . | TRBV15 | TGTGCCACCTACGGGACAACCGACGAGGGGAACTATGGCTACACCTTC | CATYGTTDEGNYGYTF
TRBJ2-5 | . | TRBV5-1 | TGCGCCAGCAGCTACGGGCAGGGGGAGACCCAGTACTTC | CASSYGQGETQYF
TRBJ1-5 | TRBD1 | TRBV6-1 | TGTGCCAGCAGTGGGACAGGGGGCAACCAGCCCCAGCATTTT | CASSGTGGNQPQHF
TRBJ1-2 | . | TRBV7-2 | TGTGCCAGCAGCTTGGGGCTACAGTCTGGCTACACCTTC | CASSLGLQSGYTF
TRBJ2-1 | . | TRBV5-1 | TGCGCCAGCAGCTTATCAGGGAATTTGGGAATTGAGCAGTTCTTC | CASSLSGNLGIEQFF
TRBJ1-2 | TRBD1 | TRBV28 | TGTGCCAGCAGCCAGGGGGCCTATGGCTACACCTTC | CASSQGAYGYTF
TRBJ1-4 | TRBD1 | TRBV28 | TGTGCCAGCAGTTCTTGGGGGCGGGGACAGGGAGATGAAAAACTGTTTTTT | CASSSWGRGQGDEKLFF
TRBJ2-5 | TRBD1 | TRBV7-9 | TGTGCCAGCAGCGAACCGGGACAGGGAGAGACCCAGTACTTC | CASSEPGQGETQYF
TRBJ2-3 | . | TRBV7-7 | TGTGCTAGCAGCTTACTCCCTACAGATACGCAGTATTTT | CASSLLPTDTQYF
TRBJ1-5 | . | TRBV7-2 | TGTGCCAGCAGCCTAGACACCCCCAATAGCAATCAGCCCCAGCATTTT | CASSLDTPNSNQPQHF
TRBJ1-1 | . | TRBV11-2 | TGTGCCAGCAGCCTTACAGGGAGGGGAGCTTTCTTT | CASSLTGRGAFF
TRBJ1-5 | TRBD1 | TRBV6-1 | TGTGCCAGCAGTGAATACCAGGGGGATGCTGGTAGTCAGCCCCAGCATTTT | CASSEYQGDAGSQPQHF
TRBJ2-7 | TRBD1 | TRBV2 | TGTGCCAGCAGTGGGGGGGGACAGGGGTCCTACGAGCAGTACTTC | CASSGGGQGSYEQYF
TRBJ1-2 | . | TRBV5-6 | TGTGCCAGCAGCTTGGTAGGTCTGGGGGCGAGAGGCTACACCTTC | CASSLVGLGARGYTF
TRBJ2-1 | . | TRBV7-9 | TGTGCCAGCACCCAATGGACACAGTCCTACAATGAGCAGTTCTTC | CASTQWTQSYNEQFF
TRBJ1-6 | . | TRBV13 | TGTGCCAGCAGCCCAAGACATCAGGGTTCACCCCTCCACTTT | CASSPRHQGSPLHF